The T cell receptor beta chain described here comes from a study of post-analysis software for immune sequencing data. Study outcomes and limitations: Relative to controls, patients had 4 or 5 TRBV segments at higher frequency, with TRBV5-6, TRBV5-1 and TRBV20-1 among these.

Details on this clonotype: Its target is unknown.

V shed 1 base and J 10 bases; nucleotides not matched to a gene: 18. The CDR3 extends over 18 amino acids. Germline values: CDR1 MGHRA, CDR2 YSYEKL. Carried by the TCR beta cDNA libraries were unique molecular identifiers. TCRdb reprocessed the PCR reads with MiXCR, giving one entry per CDR3 protein. In the table there are hundreds of thousands of distinct CDR3 sequences, roughly 46% of which are singletons. The TCR originated in a girl aged 5 to 17 with multiple sclerosis. The chain has TRBV4-1 and TRBJ1-4; 7 nucleotides match TRBD1. Material: blood. CDR3 sequence: CASSQVHAGGTHFGKLFF. In nucleotides, the CDR3 is TGCGCCAGCAGCCAAGTACATGCAGGGGGTACCCATTTCGGAAAACTGTTTTTT.